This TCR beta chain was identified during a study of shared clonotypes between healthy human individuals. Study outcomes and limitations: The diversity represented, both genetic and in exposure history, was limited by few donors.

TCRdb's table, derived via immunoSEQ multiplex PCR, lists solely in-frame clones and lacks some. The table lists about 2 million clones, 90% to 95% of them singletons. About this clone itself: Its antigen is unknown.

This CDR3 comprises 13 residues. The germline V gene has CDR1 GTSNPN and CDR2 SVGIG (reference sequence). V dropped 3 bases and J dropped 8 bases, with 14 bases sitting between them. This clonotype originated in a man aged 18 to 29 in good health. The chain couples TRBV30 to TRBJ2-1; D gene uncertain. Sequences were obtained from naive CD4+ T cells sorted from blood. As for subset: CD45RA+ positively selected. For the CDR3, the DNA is TGTGCCTGGAGAGCCGGTTGGTGGCATGAGCAGTTCTTC. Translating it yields CAWRAGWWHEQFF. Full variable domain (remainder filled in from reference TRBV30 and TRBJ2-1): SQTIHQWPATLVQPVGSPLSLECTVEGTSNPNLYWYRQAAGRGLQLLFYSVGIGQISSEVPQNLSASRPQDRQFILSSKKLLLSDSGFYLCAWRAGWWHEQFFGPGTRLTVL.